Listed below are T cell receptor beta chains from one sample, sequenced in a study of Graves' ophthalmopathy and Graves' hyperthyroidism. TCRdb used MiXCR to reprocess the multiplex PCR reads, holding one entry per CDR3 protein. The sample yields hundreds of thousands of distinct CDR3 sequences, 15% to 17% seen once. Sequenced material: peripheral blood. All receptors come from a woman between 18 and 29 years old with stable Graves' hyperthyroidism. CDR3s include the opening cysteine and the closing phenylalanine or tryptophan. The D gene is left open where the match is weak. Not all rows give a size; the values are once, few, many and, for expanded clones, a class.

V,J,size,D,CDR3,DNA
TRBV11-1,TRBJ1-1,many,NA,CASSLGLVKNKRGTEAFF,TGTGCCAGCAGCTTAGGACTCGTCAAGAACAAACGGGGAACTGAAGCTTTCTTT
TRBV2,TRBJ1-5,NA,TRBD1,CASSEARTGRQPQHF,TGTGCCAGCAGTGAAGCAAGGACAGGGCGGCAGCCCCAGCATTTT
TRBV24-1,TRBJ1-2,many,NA,CATSDLFGYTF,TGTGCCACCAGTGATTTATTCGGCTACACCTTC
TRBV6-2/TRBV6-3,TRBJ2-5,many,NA,CASSPIARGARETQYF,TGTGCCAGCAGTCCCATAGCCCGGGGGGCGAGAGAGACCCAGTACTTC
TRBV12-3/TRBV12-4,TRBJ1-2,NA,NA,CAIIIPGVLGSYTF,TGTGCCATCATCATCCCGGGGGTGTTGGGTAGCTACACCTTC
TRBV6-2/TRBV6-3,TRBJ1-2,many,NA,CASKIPPYGYTF,TGTGCCAGCAAAATACCGCCCTATGGCTACACCTTC
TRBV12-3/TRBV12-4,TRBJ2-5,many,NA,CASSLALGGETQYF,TGTGCCAGCAGTTTAGCGCTTGGGGGAGAGACCCAGTACTTC
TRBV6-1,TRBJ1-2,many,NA,CASRITANYGYTF,TGTGCCAGCAGAATCACAGCTAACTATGGCTACACCTTC
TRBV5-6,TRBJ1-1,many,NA,CASSRGDRAFF,TGTGCCAGCAGCAGAGGGGATAGGGCTTTCTTT
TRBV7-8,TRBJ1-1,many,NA,CASSMTEVNTEAFF,TGTGCCAGCAGCATGACAGAGGTGAACACTGAAGCTTTCTTT
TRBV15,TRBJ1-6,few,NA,CATSGQPGAWNSPLHF,TGTGCCACCAGCGGTCAGCCCGGGGCCTGGAATTCACCCCTCCACTTT
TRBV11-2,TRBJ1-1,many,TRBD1,CASSPQGARGEAFF,TGTGCCAGCAGCCCCCAGGGGGCTAGAGGTGAAGCTTTCTTT
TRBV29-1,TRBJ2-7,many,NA,CSVAWTERNEQYF,TGCAGCGTTGCCTGGACAGAAAGGAACGAGCAGTACTTC
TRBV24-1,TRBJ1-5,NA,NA,CATSDSTTGPVAPQHF,TGTGCCACCAGTGATTCTACCACAGGCCCGGTAGCGCCCCAGCATTTT
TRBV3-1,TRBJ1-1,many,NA,CASSRNRYTEAFF,TGTGCCAGCAGCCGGAACAGGTACACTGAAGCTTTCTTT
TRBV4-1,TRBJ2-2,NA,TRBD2,CASSYVAGEEELFF,TGCGCCAGCAGTTACGTAGCGGGAGAGGAAGAGCTGTTTTTT
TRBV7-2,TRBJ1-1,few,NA,CASSLARGGLQSWGSEAFF,TGTGCCAGCAGCTTAGCCCGAGGGGGTTTACAGTCCTGGGGGTCGGAAGCTTTCTTT
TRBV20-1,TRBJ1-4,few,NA,CSARGSTNEKLFF,TGCAGTGCTAGGGGCTCAACTAATGAAAAACTGTTTTTT
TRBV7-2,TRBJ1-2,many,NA,CASSLVGQIYGYTF,TGTGCCAGCAGCTTAGTAGGACAGATCTATGGCTACACCTTC
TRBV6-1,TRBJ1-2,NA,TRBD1,CASGPRQGGNYGYTF,TGTGCCAGCGGACCCCGACAGGGAGGCAACTATGGCTACACCTTC
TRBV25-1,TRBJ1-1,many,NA,CASSVKNTEAFF,TGTGCCAGCAGTGTCAAGAACACTGAAGCTTTCTTT
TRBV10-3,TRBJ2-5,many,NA,CAISGDPRRGHPKETQYF,TGTGCCATCAGTGGGGATCCCCGAAGGGGACACCCAAAAGAGACCCAGTACTTC
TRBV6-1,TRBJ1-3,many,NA,CASMAEPSGNTIYF,TGTGCCAGCATGGCAGAACCCTCTGGAAACACCATATATTTT
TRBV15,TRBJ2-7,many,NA,CATSRGYEQYF,TGTGCCACCAGCAGGGGGTACGAGCAGTACTTC
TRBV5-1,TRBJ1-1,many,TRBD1,CASSMGQGITEAFF,TGCGCCAGCAGCATGGGACAGGGGATCACTGAAGCTTTCTTT
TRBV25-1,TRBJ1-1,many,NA,CASRNGGQFTEAFF,TGTGCCAGCAGGAATGGAGGACAGTTCACTGAAGCTTTCTTT
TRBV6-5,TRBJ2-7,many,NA,CASRGTYEQYF,TGTGCCAGCAGGGGGACTTACGAGCAGTACTTC
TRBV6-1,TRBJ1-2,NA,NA,CASSEATGEAHYGYTF,TGTGCCAGCAGTGAAGCGACGGGGGAAGCACACTATGGCTACACCTTC
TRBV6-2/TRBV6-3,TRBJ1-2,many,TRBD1,CASTKGTGGFNYGYTF,TGTGCCAGCACCAAGGGGACAGGGGGATTTAACTATGGCTACACCTTC
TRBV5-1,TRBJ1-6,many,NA,CASSLAGQNNSPLHF,TGCGCCAGCAGCTTGGCGGGTCAGAATAATTCACCCCTCCACTTT
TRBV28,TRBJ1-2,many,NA,CASTRGTIGRPNYGYTF,TGTGCCAGCACCCGAGGGACAATTGGGCGACCTAACTATGGCTACACCTTC
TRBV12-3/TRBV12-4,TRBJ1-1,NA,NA,CASSLALAETEAFF,TGTGCCAGCAGTTTAGCGCTGGCGGAGACTGAAGCTTTCTTT
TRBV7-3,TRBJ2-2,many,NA,CASRDLNTGELFF,TGTGCCTCCCGAGATTTGAACACCGGGGAGCTGTTTTTT
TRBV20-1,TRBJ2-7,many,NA,CSARDPLTWTTTYEQYF,TGCAGTGCTAGAGACCCCCTTACCTGGACTACAACCTACGAGCAGTACTTC
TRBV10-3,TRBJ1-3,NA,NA,CAISDKASGNTIYF,TGTGCCATCAGTGACAAGGCCTCTGGAAACACCATATATTTT
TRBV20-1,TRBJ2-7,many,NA,CSARFSNTYEQYF,TGCAGTGCTAGATTTTCAAACACCTACGAGCAGTACTTC
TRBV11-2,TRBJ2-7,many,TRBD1,CASSLVGLGQLTYEQYF,TGTGCCAGCAGCTTAGTAGGTTTGGGACAGCTAACCTACGAGCAGTACTTC
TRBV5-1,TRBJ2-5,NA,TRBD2,CASSPGLAGYQETQYF,TGCGCCAGCAGCCCAGGACTAGCGGGGTACCAAGAGACCCAGTACTTC
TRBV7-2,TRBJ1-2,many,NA,CASSLYNGGNYGYTF,TGTGCCAGCAGCTTGTACAACGGGGGTAACTATGGCTACACCTTC
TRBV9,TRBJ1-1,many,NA,CASSVKGAGNTEAFF,TGTGCCAGCAGCGTTAAAGGGGCGGGGAACACTGAAGCTTTCTTT
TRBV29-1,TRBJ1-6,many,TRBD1,CSVGDSNSPLHF,TGCAGCGTTGGGGACAGCAATTCACCCCTCCACTTT
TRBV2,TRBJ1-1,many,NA,CASSVEREAFF,TGTGCCAGCAGTGTAGAGAGAGAAGCTTTCTTT
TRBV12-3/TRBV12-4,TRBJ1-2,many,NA,CASSLEPGAGYGYTF,TGTGCCAGCAGTTTAGAACCGGGGGCAGGCTATGGCTACACCTTC
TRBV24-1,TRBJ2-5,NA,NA,CATSDFGTGQSETQYF,TGTGCCACCAGTGATTTTGGGACCGGACAATCAGAGACCCAGTACTTC
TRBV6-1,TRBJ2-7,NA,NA,CASSTGIRREQYF,TGTGCCAGCAGTACAGGGATTCGACGCGAGCAGTACTTC